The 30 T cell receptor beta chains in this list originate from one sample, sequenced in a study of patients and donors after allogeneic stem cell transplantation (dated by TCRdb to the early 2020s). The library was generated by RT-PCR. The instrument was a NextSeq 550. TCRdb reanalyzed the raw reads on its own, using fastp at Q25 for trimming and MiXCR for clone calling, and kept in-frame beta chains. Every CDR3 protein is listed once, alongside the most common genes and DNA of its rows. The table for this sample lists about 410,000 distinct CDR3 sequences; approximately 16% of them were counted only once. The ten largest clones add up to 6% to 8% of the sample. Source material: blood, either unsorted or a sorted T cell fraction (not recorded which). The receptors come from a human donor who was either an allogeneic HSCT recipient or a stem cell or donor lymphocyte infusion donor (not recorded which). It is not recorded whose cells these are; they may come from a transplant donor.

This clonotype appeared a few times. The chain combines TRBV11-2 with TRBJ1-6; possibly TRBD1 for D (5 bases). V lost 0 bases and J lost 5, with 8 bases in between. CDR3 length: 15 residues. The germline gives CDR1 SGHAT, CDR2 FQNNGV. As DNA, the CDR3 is TGTGCCAGCAGCTTAGAGGCCAGGGATAATTCACCCCTCCACTTT. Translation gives CASSLEARDNSPLHF.

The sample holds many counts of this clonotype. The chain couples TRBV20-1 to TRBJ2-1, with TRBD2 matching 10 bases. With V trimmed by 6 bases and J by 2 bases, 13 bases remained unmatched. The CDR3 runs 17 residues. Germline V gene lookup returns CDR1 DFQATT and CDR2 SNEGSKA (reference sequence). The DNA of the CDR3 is TGCAGTGCAACGTACCCGGCTAGCGGGAGACCCTACAATGAGCAGTTCTTC. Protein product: CSATYPASGRPYNEQFF.

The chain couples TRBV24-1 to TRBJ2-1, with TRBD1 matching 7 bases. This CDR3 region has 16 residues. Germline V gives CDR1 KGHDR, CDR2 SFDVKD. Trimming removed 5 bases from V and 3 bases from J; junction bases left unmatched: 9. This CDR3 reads CATSAPDRLIYNEQFF. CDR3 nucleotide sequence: TGTGCCACCAGTGCGCCGGACAGGTTAATCTACAATGAGCAGTTCTTC.

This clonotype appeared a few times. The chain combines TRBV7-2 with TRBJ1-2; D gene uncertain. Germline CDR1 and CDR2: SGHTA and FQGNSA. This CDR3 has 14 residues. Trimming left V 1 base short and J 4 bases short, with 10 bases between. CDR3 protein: CASSLDSRAYGYTF. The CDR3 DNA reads TGTGCCAGCAGCTTAGATAGCAGAGCCTATGGCTACACCTTC. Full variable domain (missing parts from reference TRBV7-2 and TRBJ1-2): GAGVSQSPSNKVTEKGKDVELRCDPISGHTALYWYRQSLGQGLEFLIYFQGNSAPDKSGLPSDRFSAERTGGSVSTLTIQRTQQEDSAVYLCASSLDSRAYGYTFGSGTRLTVV.

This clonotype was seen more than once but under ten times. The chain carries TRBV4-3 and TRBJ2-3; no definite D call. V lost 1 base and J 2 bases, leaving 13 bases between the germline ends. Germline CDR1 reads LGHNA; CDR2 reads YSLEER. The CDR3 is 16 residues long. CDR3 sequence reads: CASSQVRQLDTDTQYF. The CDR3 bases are TGCGCCAGCAGCCAAGTTCGTCAGTTGGACACAGATACGCAGTATTTT.

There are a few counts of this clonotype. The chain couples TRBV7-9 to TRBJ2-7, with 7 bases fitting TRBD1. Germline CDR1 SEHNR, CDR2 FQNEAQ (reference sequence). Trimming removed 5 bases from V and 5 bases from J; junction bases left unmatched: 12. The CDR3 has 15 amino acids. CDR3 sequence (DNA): TGTGCCAGCAGCCCGTTGACAGGGACCCTCGACGAGCAGTACTTC. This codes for CASSPLTGTLDEQYF.

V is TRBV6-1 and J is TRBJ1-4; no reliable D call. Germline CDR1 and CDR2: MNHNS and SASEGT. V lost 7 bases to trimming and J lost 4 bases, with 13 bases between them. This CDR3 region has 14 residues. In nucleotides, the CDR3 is TGTGCCAGCACATCGGACGGCAATAATGAAAAACTGTTTTTT. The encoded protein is CASTSDGNNEKLFF.

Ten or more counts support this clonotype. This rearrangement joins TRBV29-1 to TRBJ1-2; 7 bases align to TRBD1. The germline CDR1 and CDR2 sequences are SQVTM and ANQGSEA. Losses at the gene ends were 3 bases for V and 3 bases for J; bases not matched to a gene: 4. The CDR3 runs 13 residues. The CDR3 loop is CSVEAGGDYGYTF. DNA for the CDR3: TGCAGCGTTGAGGCAGGGGGGGACTATGGCTACACCTTC. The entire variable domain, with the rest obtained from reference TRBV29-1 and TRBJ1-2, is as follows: SAVISQKPSRDICQRGTSLTIQCQVDSQVTMMFWYRQQPGQSLTLIATANQGSEATYESGFVIDKFPISRPNLTFSTLTVSNMSPEDSSIYLCSVEAGGDYGYTFGSGTRLTVV.

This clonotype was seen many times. CDR3 coding DNA: TGCGCCAGCCGAGTACGGGAAAGTACCGGGGAGCTGTTTTTT. Its protein product is CASRVRESTGELFF. The gene calls are TRBV5-1 and TRBJ2-2, with D perhaps TRBD2 (5 bases). CDR1 and CDR2 (germline): SGHRS, YFSETQ. The CDR3 loop spans 14 amino acids. Trimming took off 7 bases at V and 5 bases at J, with 15 bases between the two ends.

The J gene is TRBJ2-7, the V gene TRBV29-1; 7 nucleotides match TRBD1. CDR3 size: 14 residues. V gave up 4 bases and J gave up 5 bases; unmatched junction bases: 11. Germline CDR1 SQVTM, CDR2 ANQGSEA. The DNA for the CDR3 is TGCAGCGTTGTTGGGACAGCCGCCTCGGACGAGCAGTACTTC. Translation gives CSVVGTAASDEQYF.

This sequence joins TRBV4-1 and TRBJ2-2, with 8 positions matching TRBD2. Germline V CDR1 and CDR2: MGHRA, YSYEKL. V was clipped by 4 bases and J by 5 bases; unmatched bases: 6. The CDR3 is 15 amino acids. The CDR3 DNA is TGCGCCAGCAGCCGGAGCGGGAGTCTTACCGGGGAGCTGTTTTTT. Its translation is CASSRSGSLTGELFF.

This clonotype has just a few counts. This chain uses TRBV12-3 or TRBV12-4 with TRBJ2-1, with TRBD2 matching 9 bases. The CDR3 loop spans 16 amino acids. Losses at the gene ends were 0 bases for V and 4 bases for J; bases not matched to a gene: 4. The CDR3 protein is CASSLAVAGEYNEQFF. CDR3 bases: TGTGCCAGCAGTTTAGCGGTAGCGGGAGAGTACAATGAGCAGTTCTTC.

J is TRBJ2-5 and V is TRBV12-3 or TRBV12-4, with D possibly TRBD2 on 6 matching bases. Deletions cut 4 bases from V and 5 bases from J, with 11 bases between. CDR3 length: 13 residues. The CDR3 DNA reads TGTGCCAGCAGTTCCTCTAGCGAGGAGACCCAGTACTTC. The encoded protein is CASSSSSEETQYF.

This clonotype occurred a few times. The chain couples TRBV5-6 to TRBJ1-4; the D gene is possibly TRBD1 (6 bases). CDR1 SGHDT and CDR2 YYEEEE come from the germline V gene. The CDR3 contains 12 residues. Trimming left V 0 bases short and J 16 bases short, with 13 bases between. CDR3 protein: CASSLGQGLEFF. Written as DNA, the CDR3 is TGTGCCAGCAGCTTGGGTCAGGGGCTTGAGTTTTTT.

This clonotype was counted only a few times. In DNA, the CDR3 is TGTGCCAGCAGTTTAGAACAGAACTATGGCTACACCTTC. Translation: CASSLEQNYGYTF. The J gene is TRBJ1-2, the V gene TRBV12-3 or TRBV12-4; no reliable D call. The CDR3 loop spans 13 amino acids. V dropped 1 base and J dropped 2 bases, with 5 bases sitting between them.

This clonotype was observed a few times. The CDR3 nucleotides read TGCAGCGTTTCAGCAGGGCTTCTCTCCTACAATGAGCAGTTCTTC. Its translation: CSVSAGLLSYNEQFF. This rearrangement joins TRBV29-1 to TRBJ2-1; D may be TRBD1 (5 bases). Germline assignment: CDR1 SQVTM and CDR2 ANQGSEA. The V end lost 5 bases, the J end lost 0 bases, and 14 bases lay between the germline ends. The CDR3 length is 15 residues.

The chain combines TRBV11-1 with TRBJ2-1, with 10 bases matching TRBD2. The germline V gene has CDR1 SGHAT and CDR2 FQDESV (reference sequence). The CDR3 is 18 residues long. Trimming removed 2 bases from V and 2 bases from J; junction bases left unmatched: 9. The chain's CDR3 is CASSLPKREGGAYNEQFF. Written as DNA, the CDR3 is TGTGCCAGCAGCTTACCTAAGCGGGAGGGGGGGGCCTACAATGAGCAGTTCTTC.

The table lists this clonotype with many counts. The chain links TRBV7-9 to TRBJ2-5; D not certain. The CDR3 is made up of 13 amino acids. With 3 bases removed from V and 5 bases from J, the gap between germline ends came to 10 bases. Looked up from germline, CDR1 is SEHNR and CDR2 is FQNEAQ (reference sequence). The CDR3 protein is CASSFDRRETQYF. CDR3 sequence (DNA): TGTGCCAGCAGCTTCGACCGGCGGGAGACCCAGTACTTC.

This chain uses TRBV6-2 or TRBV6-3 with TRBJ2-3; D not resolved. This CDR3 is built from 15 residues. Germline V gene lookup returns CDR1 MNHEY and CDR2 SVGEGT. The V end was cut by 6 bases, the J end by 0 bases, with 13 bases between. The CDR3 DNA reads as TGTGCCAGCAGCTCCCACCTAGGGAGCACAGATACGCAGTATTTT. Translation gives CASSSHLGSTDTQYF.

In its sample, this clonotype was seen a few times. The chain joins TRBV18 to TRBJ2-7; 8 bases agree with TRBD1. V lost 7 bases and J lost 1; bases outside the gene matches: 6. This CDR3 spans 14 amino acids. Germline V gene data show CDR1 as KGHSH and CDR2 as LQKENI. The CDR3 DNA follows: TGTGCCAGCTTCGGAGACAGGGGATCCTACGAGCAGTACTTC. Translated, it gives CASFGDRGSYEQYF.

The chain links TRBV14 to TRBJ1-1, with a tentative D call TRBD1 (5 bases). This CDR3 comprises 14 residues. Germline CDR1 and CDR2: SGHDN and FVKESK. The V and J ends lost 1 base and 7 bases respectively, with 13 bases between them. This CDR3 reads CASSQVPGRGEAFF. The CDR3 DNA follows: TGTGCCAGCAGCCAAGTCCCGGGGAGGGGTGAAGCTTTCTTT.

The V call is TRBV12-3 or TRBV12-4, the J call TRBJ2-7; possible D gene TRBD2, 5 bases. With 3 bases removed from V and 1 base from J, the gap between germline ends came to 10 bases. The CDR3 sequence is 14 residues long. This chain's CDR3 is CASSFGGGSYEQYF. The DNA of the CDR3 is TGTGCCAGCAGTTTCGGTGGAGGATCCTACGAGCAGTACTTC.

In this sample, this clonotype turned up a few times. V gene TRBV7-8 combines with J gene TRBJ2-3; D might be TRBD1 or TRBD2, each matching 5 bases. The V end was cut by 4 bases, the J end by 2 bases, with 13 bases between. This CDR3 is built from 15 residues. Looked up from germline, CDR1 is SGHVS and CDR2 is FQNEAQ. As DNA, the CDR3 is TGTGCCAGCAGCTCCGAAGGGACCCTCACAGATACGCAGTATTTT. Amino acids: CASSSEGTLTDTQYF.

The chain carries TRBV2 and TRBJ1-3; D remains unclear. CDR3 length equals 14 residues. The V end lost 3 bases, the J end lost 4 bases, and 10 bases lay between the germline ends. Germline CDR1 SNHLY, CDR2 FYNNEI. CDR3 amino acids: CASSDRVGGNTIYF. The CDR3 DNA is TGTGCCAGCAGTGACCGGGTAGGGGGAAACACCATATATTTT. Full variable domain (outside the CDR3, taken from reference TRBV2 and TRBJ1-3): EPEVTQTPSHQVTQMGQEVILRCVPISNHLYFYWYRQILGQKVEFLVSFYNNEISEKSEIFDDQFSVERPDGSNFTLKIRSTKLEDSAMYFCASSDRVGGNTIYFGEGSWLTVV.

In nucleotides, the CDR3 is TGTGCCATCGCCACAGGGGCTGGAAACACCATATATTTT. Amino acids: CAIATGAGNTIYF. The rearrangement uses TRBV10-3 and TRBJ1-3; TRBD1 matches 7 bases. Germline CDR1 is ENHRY and CDR2 is SYGVKD. Trimming cost V 8 bases and J 2 bases; bases outside gene matches: 3. The CDR3 contains 13 residues.

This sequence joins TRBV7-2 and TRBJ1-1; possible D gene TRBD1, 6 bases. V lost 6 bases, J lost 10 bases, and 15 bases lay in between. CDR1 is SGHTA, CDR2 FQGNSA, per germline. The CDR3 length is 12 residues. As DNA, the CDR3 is TGTGCCAGCAGTCAAGGGGGGGCGGGAGCTTTCTTT. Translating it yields CASSQGGAGAFF.

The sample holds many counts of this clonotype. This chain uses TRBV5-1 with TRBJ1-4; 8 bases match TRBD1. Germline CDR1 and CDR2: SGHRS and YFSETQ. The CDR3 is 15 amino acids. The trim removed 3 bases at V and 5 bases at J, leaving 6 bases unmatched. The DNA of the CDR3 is TGCGCCAGCAGCTCGTCCGGGACAGGAAATGAAAAACTGTTTTTT. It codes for CASSSSGTGNEKLFF.

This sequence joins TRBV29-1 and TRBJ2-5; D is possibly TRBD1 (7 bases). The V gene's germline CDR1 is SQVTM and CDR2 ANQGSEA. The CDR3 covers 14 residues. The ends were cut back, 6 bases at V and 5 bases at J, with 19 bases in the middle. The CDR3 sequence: CSVLGGGATETQYF. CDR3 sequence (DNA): TGCAGCGTCCTTGGAGGGGGCGCGACCGAGACCCAGTACTTC.

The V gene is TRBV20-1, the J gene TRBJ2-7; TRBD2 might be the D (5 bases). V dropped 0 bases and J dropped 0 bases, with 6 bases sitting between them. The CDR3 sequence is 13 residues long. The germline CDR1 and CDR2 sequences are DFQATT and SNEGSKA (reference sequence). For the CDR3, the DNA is TGCAGTGCTAGAGACAGCGGCTCCTACGAGCAGTACTTC. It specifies CSARDSGSYEQYF.

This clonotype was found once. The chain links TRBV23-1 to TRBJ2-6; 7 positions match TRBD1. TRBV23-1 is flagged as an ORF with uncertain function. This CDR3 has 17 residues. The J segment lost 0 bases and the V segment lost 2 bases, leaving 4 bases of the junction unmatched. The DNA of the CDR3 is TGCGCCAGCAGTCAAGGACAGGCTACCTCTGGGGCCAACGTCCTGACTTTC. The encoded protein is CASSQGQATSGANVLTF.